The rows below give T cell receptor beta chains drawn from one sample of a study of shared clonotypes between healthy human individuals. Assay: immunoSEQ multiplex PCR; the TCRdb copy retains only in-frame clones and omits some. Among about 1,800,000 clones, about 95% were seen once, and the ten largest hold 1% to 1.5%. Input material: naive CD8+ T cells sorted from blood. The receptors were gathered from a man aged 18-30 years in good health. Each CDR3 is given with its conserved first and last residue. Fields, in order: D gene, V gene, J gene, clone size, CDR3 DNA, CDR3 protein. The D gene is left open where the match is weak. Not all rows give a size; the values are once, few, many and, for expanded clones, a class.

d_call: NA
v_call: TRBV4-3
j_call: TRBJ1-3
clone_size: NA
cdr3_nt: TGCGCCAGCAGCCAGGAAGATACACCAATCTCTGGAAACACCATATATTTT
cdr3_aa: CASSQEDTPISGNTIYF

d_call: NA
v_call: TRBV7-6
j_call: TRBJ2-7
clone_size: NA
cdr3_nt: TGTGCCAGCAGCTTAACGGAACCGGGCTACGAGCAGTACTTC
cdr3_aa: CASSLTEPGYEQYF

d_call: TRBD1
v_call: TRBV6-1
j_call: TRBJ2-5
clone_size: NA
cdr3_nt: TGTGCCAGCAGTGAAGTTGACAGGGTGGAGACCCAGTACTTC
cdr3_aa: CASSEVDRVETQYF

d_call: NA
v_call: TRBV6-5
j_call: TRBJ1-1
clone_size: NA
cdr3_nt: TGTGCCAGCAGTTTTGGCACTGAAGCTTTCTTT
cdr3_aa: CASSFGTEAFF

d_call: NA
v_call: TRBV7-9
j_call: TRBJ1-2
clone_size: NA
cdr3_nt: TGTGCCAGCAGCTCGGACTTCGGCTATGGCTACACCTTC
cdr3_aa: CASSSDFGYGYTF

d_call: NA
v_call: TRBV11-2
j_call: TRBJ2-7
clone_size: NA
cdr3_nt: TGTGCCAGCAGCTTCGGGGTCGTATACGAGCAGTACTTC
cdr3_aa: CASSFGVVYEQYF

d_call: NA
v_call: TRBV27
j_call: TRBJ2-1
clone_size: NA
cdr3_nt: TGTGCCAGCAGTATCCGCCTCCAGGATGAGCAGTTCTTC
cdr3_aa: CASSIRLQDEQFF

d_call: NA
v_call: TRBV5-1
j_call: TRBJ2-3
clone_size: NA
cdr3_nt: TGCGCCAGCAGCTCCCATCAACAGGGATATACGCAGTATTTT
cdr3_aa: CASSSHQQGYTQYF

d_call: TRBD2
v_call: TRBV4-2
j_call: TRBJ2-7
clone_size: NA
cdr3_nt: TGTGCCAGCAGCCAAGATACAGCGGGGCAAGTATACGAGCAGTACTTC
cdr3_aa: CASSQDTAGQVYEQYF

d_call: NA
v_call: TRBV27
j_call: TRBJ2-7
clone_size: NA
cdr3_nt: TGTGCCAGCAGCGAGAGCTCCTACGAGCAGTACTTC
cdr3_aa: CASSESSYEQYF

d_call: NA
v_call: TRBV6-5
j_call: TRBJ1-3
clone_size: NA
cdr3_nt: TGTGCCAGCAGTGACAGAAACTCTGGAAACACCATATATTTT
cdr3_aa: CASSDRNSGNTIYF

d_call: TRBD2
v_call: TRBV2
j_call: TRBJ2-5
clone_size: once
cdr3_nt: TGTGCCAGCAGTGAACCCCCGGGGGGGGCAGAGACCCAGTACTTC
cdr3_aa: CASSEPPGGAETQYF

d_call: NA
v_call: TRBV2
j_call: TRBJ2-3
clone_size: NA
cdr3_nt: TGTGCCAGCAGTGGACTGGAATCCACAGATACGCAGTATTTT
cdr3_aa: CASSGLESTDTQYF

d_call: NA
v_call: TRBV19
j_call: TRBJ1-1
clone_size: NA
cdr3_nt: TGTGCCAGTAGTATACTCGGGGGAGCGACTGAAGCTTTCTTT
cdr3_aa: CASSILGGATEAFF

d_call: TRBD1
v_call: TRBV7-9
j_call: TRBJ1-1
clone_size: NA
cdr3_nt: TGTGCCAGCAGCCCCGGGACAGGGTATGCTTTCTTT
cdr3_aa: CASSPGTGYAFF

d_call: TRBD1
v_call: TRBV6-1
j_call: TRBJ1-1
clone_size: NA
cdr3_nt: TGTGCCAGCAGACAGGGGGAAGCTTTCTTT
cdr3_aa: CASRQGEAFF

d_call: NA
v_call: TRBV5-1
j_call: TRBJ2-7
clone_size: NA
cdr3_nt: TGCGCCAGCAGCTTGTCGAGGACCCAGTCCTACGAGCAGTACTTC
cdr3_aa: CASSLSRTQSYEQYF

d_call: NA
v_call: TRBV7-9
j_call: TRBJ2-3
clone_size: NA
cdr3_nt: TGTGCCAGCAGCTTAACGGGGGAGGTTAGCACAGATACGCAGTATTTT
cdr3_aa: CASSLTGEVSTDTQYF

d_call: TRBD1
v_call: TRBV2
j_call: TRBJ1-3
clone_size: NA
cdr3_nt: TGTGCCAGCAGTGACTCCTTGGGACAGGATTCTGGAAACACCATATATTTT
cdr3_aa: CASSDSLGQDSGNTIYF

d_call: TRBD1
v_call: TRBV5-1
j_call: TRBJ2-5
clone_size: NA
cdr3_nt: TGCGCCAGCAGCTTGTGGACAGGGGATAGAGAGACCCAGTACTTC
cdr3_aa: CASSLWTGDRETQYF

d_call: TRBD2
v_call: TRBV14
j_call: TRBJ2-5
clone_size: NA
cdr3_nt: TGTGCCAGCAGAGAAGCGGGGGCGGAAGAGACCCAGTACTTC
cdr3_aa: CASREAGAEETQYF

d_call: NA
v_call: TRBV5-8
j_call: TRBJ2-3
clone_size: NA
cdr3_nt: TGTGCCAGCAGCTTGGGGCGGGGTGGGGGAGATACGCAGTATTTT
cdr3_aa: CASSLGRGGGDTQYF

d_call: NA
v_call: TRBV7-3
j_call: TRBJ1-1
clone_size: NA
cdr3_nt: TGTGCCAGCAGCTTAAGAGGGGTCGCTGAAGCTTTCTTT
cdr3_aa: CASSLRGVAEAFF

d_call: NA
v_call: TRBV15
j_call: TRBJ1-3
clone_size: NA
cdr3_nt: TGTGCCACCAGCAGAGATCTGGGGTCTGGAAACACCATATATTTT
cdr3_aa: CATSRDLGSGNTIYF

d_call: NA
v_call: TRBV27
j_call: TRBJ1-6
clone_size: NA
cdr3_nt: TGTGCCAGCAGTTTATCGATTGGATATAATTCACCCCTCCACTTT
cdr3_aa: CASSLSIGYNSPLHF

d_call: TRBD2
v_call: TRBV7-9
j_call: TRBJ2-5
clone_size: NA
cdr3_nt: TGTGCCAGCAGCTTAGCTGGGACTAGCTGGGAGACCCAGTACTTC
cdr3_aa: CASSLAGTSWETQYF

d_call: NA
v_call: TRBV7-9
j_call: TRBJ2-5
clone_size: once
cdr3_nt: TGTGCCAGCAGCTTAGTTTTGGGGATCCAAGAGACCCAGTACTTC
cdr3_aa: CASSLVLGIQETQYF

d_call: NA
v_call: TRBV6-5
j_call: TRBJ2-7
clone_size: NA
cdr3_nt: TGTGCCAGCGGGCCGGTGTTCGACACACACTACGAGCAGTACTTC
cdr3_aa: CASGPVFDTHYEQYF

d_call: NA
v_call: TRBV11-2
j_call: TRBJ2-1
clone_size: NA
cdr3_nt: TGTGCCAGCAGCATCAACCTATTCGATGAGCAGTTCTTC
cdr3_aa: CASSINLFDEQFF

d_call: TRBD2
v_call: TRBV7-9
j_call: TRBJ2-3
clone_size: NA
cdr3_nt: TGTGCCAGCAGCTTAGTTAGCGGGAGGGCGGATACGCAGTATTTT
cdr3_aa: CASSLVSGRADTQYF

d_call: TRBD1
v_call: TRBV4-1
j_call: TRBJ2-7
clone_size: NA
cdr3_nt: TGCGCCAGCAGCCAGGCGGGACAGGGGTCCTACGAGCAGTACTTC
cdr3_aa: CASSQAGQGSYEQYF

d_call: NA
v_call: TRBV19
j_call: TRBJ2-7
clone_size: NA
cdr3_nt: TGTGCCAGTAGTCCGTCTCGCGACTCCTACGAGCAGTACTTC
cdr3_aa: CASSPSRDSYEQYF